Below are 14 T cell receptor beta chains sequenced from a single sample in a study of blood T cell repertoires in COVID-19. Assay: immunoSEQ multiplex PCR; the TCRdb copy retains only in-frame clones and omits some. The sample has roughly 300,000 clones, about four fifths seen once; the top ten hold around 2.9%. The sample consisted of peripheral blood. Every receptor here comes from a woman aged 55-69 years with active or convalescent COVID-19.

This chain uses TRBV2 with TRBJ2-7, with D possibly matching TRBD2 (6 bases). Trimming took 5 bases from V and 4 from J, leaving 9 bases between them. The CDR3 is 12 residues long. Germline V lookup: CDR1 SNHLY, CDR2 FYNNEI. The CDR3: CASSLRGYEQYF. The CDR3 coding sequence is TGTGCCAGCAGTCTCCGGGGGTACGAGCAGTACTTC.

The J gene is TRBJ1-1, the V gene TRBV13; TRBD1 agrees at 8 bases. Per germline, CDR1 PRHDT and CDR2 FYEKMQ (reference sequence). Trimming cost V 4 bases and J 5 bases; bases outside gene matches: 6. The CDR3 contains 14 residues. The CDR3 sequence: CASSSRTGNTEAFF. DNA of the CDR3: TGTGCCAGCAGCTCAAGGACAGGGAATACTGAAGCTTTCTTT.

This rearrangement joins TRBV6-5 to TRBJ2-1; the match to TRBD2 covers 13 bases. CDR3 length: 14 residues. J gave up 4 bases and V 6 bases, and 0 bases lay outside the gene matches. Germline CDR1 is MNHEY and CDR2 is SVGAGI. The CDR3 spells CASRTSGGYNEQFF. CDR3 sequence (DNA): TGTGCCAGCAGGACTAGCGGGGGGTACAATGAGCAGTTCTTC.

This chain links TRBV7-9 with TRBJ1-4, with D perhaps TRBD1 (5 bases). Trimming took off 1 base at V and 5 bases at J, with 14 bases between the two ends. CDR3 length: 16 residues. Germline CDR1 reads SEHNR; CDR2 reads FQNEAQ (reference sequence). CDR3 amino acids: CASSLGIRVENEKLFF. CDR3 sequence (DNA): TGTGCCAGCAGCTTAGGTATCAGGGTGGAGAATGAAAAACTGTTTTTT.

DNA of the CDR3: TGTGCCAGCAGCCGAACAGGGTTAAGATCACCCCTCCACTTT. This translates into CASSRTGLRSPLHF. V gene TRBV9 combines with J gene TRBJ1-6, with a weak D call TRBD1 (6 bases). Germline CDR1 SGDLS, CDR2 YYNGEE. The CDR3 is made up of 14 amino acids. The germline V and J ends were trimmed by 4 bases and 10 bases, with 15 bases remaining between them.

This chain joins TRBV2 and TRBJ2-1; the D is unclear. With 5 bases removed from V and 2 bases from J, the gap between germline ends came to 13 bases. The CDR3 is 15 residues long. CDR1 is SNHLY and CDR2 is FYNNEI in the germline V gene. The CDR3: CASSSPGSTYNEQFF. For the CDR3, the DNA is TGTGCCAGCAGTTCCCCCGGTAGCACCTACAATGAGCAGTTCTTC.

This clone was observed once. J is TRBJ2-1 and V is TRBV19; possible D gene TRBD2, 7 bases. V shed 2 bases and J shed 0 bases, with 11 bases lying between them. The CDR3 is 16 amino acids. Germline values: CDR1 LNHDA, CDR2 SQIVND (reference sequence). Here the CDR3 DNA reads TGTGCCAGTAGTATATGGGGGGGCAGCTCCTACAATGAGCAGTTCTTC. Its translation: CASSIWGGSSYNEQFF.

V usage is TRBV7-3 and J usage is TRBJ2-3; D perhaps matches TRBD2 (6 bases). The ends were cut back, 0 bases at V and 1 base at J, with 14 bases in the middle. Germline CDR1 SGHTA, CDR2 FQGTGA. The CDR3 is made up of 17 amino acids. The chain's CDR3 is CASSLTSPASGTDTQYF. CDR3 DNA: TGTGCCAGCAGCTTAACTAGTCCGGCTAGCGGCACAGATACGCAGTATTTT. Complete variable domain (other parts from reference TRBV7-3 and TRBJ2-3): GAGVSQTPSNKVTEKGKYVELRCDPISGHTALYWYRQSLGQGPEFLIYFQGTGAADDSGLPNDRFFAVRPEGSVSTLKIQRTERGDSAVYLCASSLTSPASGTDTQYFGPGTRLTVL.

This chain uses TRBV9 with TRBJ2-3; TRBD2 aligns across 11 bases. Trimming removed 3 bases from V and 2 bases from J; junction bases left unmatched: 5. CDR1 and CDR2 from the germline V gene are SGDLS and YYNGEE. CDR3 length: 16 residues. Here the CDR3 reads CASSALAGGTTDTQYF. As DNA, the CDR3 is TGTGCCAGCAGCGCCCTAGCGGGGGGAACCACAGATACGCAGTATTTT. The full variable domain, completed using reference TRBV9 and TRBJ2-3, is DSGVTQTPKHLITATGQRVTLRCSPRSGDLSVYWYQQSLDQGLQFLIQYYNGEERAKGNILERFSAQQFPDLHSELNLSSLELGDSALYFCASSALAGGTTDTQYFGPGTRLTVL.

V usage is TRBV7-9 and J usage is TRBJ1-4; weak D call: TRBD1 (6 bases). CDR1 is SEHNR and CDR2 is FQNEAQ in the germline V gene (reference sequence). This CDR3 spans 14 amino acids. The V end was cut by 2 bases, the J end by 7 bases, with 11 bases between. The CDR3 sequence: CASSLQGIPEKLFF. As DNA, the CDR3 is TGTGCCAGCAGCTTACAGGGGATCCCTGAAAAACTGTTTTTT.

This chain links TRBV7-2 with TRBJ2-3; 11 bases map to TRBD2. The length of the CDR3 is 16 residues. The germline V gene encodes CDR1 SGHTA and CDR2 FQGNSA. Trimming removed 5 bases from V and 3 bases from J; junction bases left unmatched: 7. For the CDR3, the DNA is TGTGCCAGCAGCCGCACTAGCGGGGGTAAGACAGATACGCAGTATTTT. Translating it yields CASSRTSGGKTDTQYF. Full variable domain (outside the CDR3, taken from reference TRBV7-2 and TRBJ2-3): GAGVSQSPSNKVTEKGKDVELRCDPISGHTALYWYRQSLGQGLEFLIYFQGNSAPDKSGLPSDRFSAERTGGSVSTLTIQRTQQEDSAVYLCASSRTSGGKTDTQYFGPGTRLTVL.

The table lists this clone with a count of one. This chain joins TRBV27 and TRBJ1-2; 7 bases agree with TRBD1. CDR3 length: 16 amino acids. Germline V lookup: CDR1 MNHEY, CDR2 SMNVEV (reference sequence). J gave up 3 bases and V 8 bases, and 15 bases lay outside the gene matches. CDR3 in DNA: TGTGCCAGCGGAGCGTCGAGGGGGCAGCCCCACTATGGCTACACCTTC. It specifies CASGASRGQPHYGYTF.

V gene TRBV27 combines with J gene TRBJ2-7; 9 bases are shared with TRBD2. This CDR3 has 15 residues. Germline lookup yields CDR1 MNHEY and CDR2 SMNVEV (reference sequence). Trimming cost V 6 bases and J 3 bases; bases outside gene matches: 9. CDR3 sequence: CASRPGAGGLYEQYF. As DNA, the CDR3 is TGTGCCAGCAGACCAGGGGCGGGGGGGCTCTACGAGCAGTACTTC.

The chain recombines TRBV10-3 with TRBJ2-2; D is perhaps TRBD2 (5 bases). This CDR3 contains 15 residues. Per germline, CDR1 ENHRY and CDR2 SYGVKD. V was shortened by 4 bases and J by 1 base, with 10 bases between the two germline ends. The CDR3 sequence is CAISGVGGNTGELFF. CDR3 sequence (DNA): TGTGCCATCAGTGGGGTCGGAGGGAACACCGGGGAGCTGTTTTTT.